What follows are 28 T cell receptor beta chains derived from one specimen sequenced in a study of blood T cell repertoires in COVID-19. TCRdb's table, derived via immunoSEQ multiplex PCR, lists solely in-frame clones and lacks some. The sample carries more than 350,000 clones, 80% to 90% recorded once. The specimen sequenced was peripheral blood. The source of these receptors is a woman in her twenties or thirties with COVID-19, enrolled during active disease.

This clone was seen a few times. The CDR3 loop reads CAISEGLAGGDETQYF. The CDR3 DNA sequence: TGTGCCATCAGTGAGGGGCTAGCGGGAGGTGATGAGACCCAGTACTTC. The gene calls are TRBV10-3 and TRBJ2-5; 11 bases line up with TRBD2. The CDR3 spans 16 residues. With 2 bases clipped from V and 5 bases from J, the junction kept 7 bases outside the gene matches. Germline V gene sequence: CDR1 ENHRY, CDR2 SYGVKD.

The V gene is TRBV19, the J gene TRBJ2-7; 10 nucleotides line up with TRBD1. The CDR3 is made up of 16 amino acids. The germline V gene has CDR1 LNHDA and CDR2 SQIVND (reference sequence). Trimming cost V 5 bases and J 3 bases; bases outside gene matches: 10. CDR3 in amino acids: CASSAFGGTGDYEQYF. In DNA form, the CDR3 reads TGTGCCAGTAGTGCCTTTGGCGGGACAGGGGACTACGAGCAGTACTTC.

This sequence joins TRBV27 and TRBJ2-5, with 10 bases lining up with TRBD1. With V trimmed by 5 bases and J by 2 bases, 11 bases remained unmatched. CDR3 size: 17 residues. The germline V gene has CDR1 MNHEY and CDR2 SMNVEV (reference sequence). CDR3 nucleotide sequence: TGTGCCAGCAGTCCTCGGACAGGGGGGATAGGGCAAGAGACCCAGTACTTC. Protein product: CASSPRTGGIGQETQYF.

The J gene is TRBJ2-1, the V gene TRBV19; perhaps TRBD2 as D (5 bases). Germline V gene lookup returns CDR1 LNHDA and CDR2 SQIVND (reference sequence). This CDR3 has 14 residues. Between the trimmed V and J ends, which lost 6 bases and 3 bases, there was a span of 12 bases. CDR3 DNA sequence: TGTGCCAGTAGCGTCCTCGGGGTCTACAATGAGCAGTTCTTC. This codes for CASSVLGVYNEQFF.

The chain recombines TRBV6-4 with TRBJ2-6; D is undetermined. Trimming removed 8 bases from V and 0 bases from J, with 8 bases in between. This CDR3 is 14 amino acids long. Per germline, CDR1 MRHNA and CDR2 SNTAGT. CDR3 loop: CASSGSSGANVLTF. DNA for the CDR3: TGTGCCAGCTCAGGAAGCTCTGGGGCCAACGTCCTGACTTTC.

The chain carries TRBV18 and TRBJ2-3; D is ambiguous. The CDR3 consists of 13 residues. Per germline, CDR1 KGHSH and CDR2 LQKENI. V lost 5 bases and J lost 4, with 10 bases in between. The CDR3 region has the DNA TGTGCCAGCTCAAAAGTACGGGCAGATACGCAGTATTTT. Its protein is CASSKVRADTQYF.

The chain couples TRBV5-4 to TRBJ2-5; D perhaps matches TRBD1 (5 bases). Germline CDR1 SGHNT, CDR2 YYREEE (reference sequence). The CDR3 has 13 amino acids. The V end lost 5 bases, the J end lost 1 base, and 9 bases lay between the germline ends. The CDR3 bases are TGTGCCAGCAGACCAGGGCCCCAAGAGACCCAGTACTTC. This gives the protein CASRPGPQETQYF.

This chain links TRBV5-4 with TRBJ2-1, with D tentatively TRBD1 (6 bases). Trimming stripped 4 bases from V and 0 bases from J, with 11 bases between. Germline-derived CDR1 and CDR2 are SGHNT and YYREEE (reference sequence). This CDR3 comprises 15 residues. The chain's CDR3 is CASSLLQGSYNEQFF. As DNA, the CDR3 is TGTGCCAGCAGCCTCCTACAGGGCTCCTACAATGAGCAGTTCTTC.

This chain uses TRBV6-5 with TRBJ2-3; 9 positions match TRBD1. J lost 1 base, V lost 6 bases, and 5 bases had no gene match. CDR3 length: 15 amino acids. Per the germline V gene, CDR1 is MNHEY and CDR2 is SVGAGI. The CDR3 sequence: CASRQQGARTDTQYF. CDR3 bases: TGTGCCAGCAGGCAACAGGGGGCTCGCACAGATACGCAGTATTTT.

The table lists this clone with a few counts. The V call is TRBV19, the J call TRBJ2-1; 10 bases are shared with TRBD2. CDR3 length equals 15 residues. J was trimmed by 6 bases and V by 3 bases; bases with no gene match: 5. Germline V lookup: CDR1 LNHDA, CDR2 SQIVND (reference sequence). The CDR3 spells CASSIASGRGNEQFF. The DNA for the CDR3 is TGTGCCAGTAGTATTGCTAGCGGGAGAGGCAATGAGCAGTTCTTC. The variable domain in full, with the rest retrieved from reference TRBV19 and TRBJ2-1, is DGGITQSPKYLFRKEGQNVTLSCEQNLNHDAMYWYRQDPGQGLRLIYYSQIVNDFQKGDIAEGYSVSREKKESFPLTVTSAQKNPTAFYLCASSIASGRGNEQFFGPGTRLTVL.

Only one count was recorded for this clone. V and J are TRBV5-1 and TRBJ1-1; 7 bases are shared with TRBD1. The V and J ends lost 4 bases and 1 base, in that order; junction bases with no gene match: 4. The germline CDR1 and CDR2 sequences are SGHRS and YFSETQ. The CDR3 runs to 14 residues. CDR3 sequence reads: CASSRTGENTEAFF. The CDR3 nucleotides read TGCGCCAGCAGCCGGACAGGAGAGAACACTGAAGCTTTCTTT.

The CDR3: CASSESGTYTGELFF. The CDR3 region has the DNA TGTGCCAGCAGTGAAAGCGGGACTTACACCGGGGAGCTGTTTTTT. The V call is TRBV6-1, the J call TRBJ2-2; 7 nucleotides agree with TRBD2. This CDR3 contains 15 residues. Trimming cost V 2 bases and J 3 bases; bases outside gene matches: 3. CDR1 is MNHNS and CDR2 is SASEGT in the germline V gene.

This chain uses TRBV29-1 with TRBJ2-3; possibly TRBD2 for D (6 bases). The germline CDR1 and CDR2 sequences are SQVTM and ANQGSEA. This CDR3 is 13 amino acids long. Trimming removed 4 bases from V and 4 bases from J, with 12 bases in between. CDR3 sequence reads: CSVARGSPDTQYF. CDR3 coding DNA: TGCAGCGTTGCTCGGGGGAGCCCAGATACGCAGTATTTT.

The genes are TRBV30 and TRBJ2-3, with 8 bases fitting TRBD2. CDR3 length equals 13 residues. V dropped 4 bases and J dropped 4; count of bases not matched to a gene: 4. Germline V lookup: CDR1 GTSNPN, CDR2 SVGIG (reference sequence). In nucleotides, the CDR3 is TGTGCCTGGATTACGGGGGGGGCAGATACGCAGTATTTT. It codes for CAWITGGADTQYF.

The V gene is TRBV10-1, the J gene TRBJ2-1; D might be TRBD1 (6 bases). This CDR3 comprises 15 residues. From germline, CDR1 is WNHNN and CDR2 SYGVQD (reference sequence). V lost 2 bases to trimming and J lost 9 bases, with 17 bases between them. Here the CDR3 reads CASSEGTGPNLEQFF. The CDR3 DNA reads TGCGCCAGCAGTGAGGGCACAGGGCCCAATCTTGAGCAGTTCTTC.

This chain's CDR3 is CASSDLTSLMPDTQYF. DNA for the CDR3: TGTGCCAGCAGCGATTTGACTAGTCTCATGCCAGATACGCAGTATTTT. J is TRBJ2-3 and V is TRBV6-2 or TRBV6-3; weak D call: TRBD2 (6 bases). The ends were cut back, 6 bases at V and 4 bases at J, with 20 bases in the middle. From germline, CDR1 is MNHEY and CDR2 SVGEGT. The CDR3 has 16 amino acids.

The chain links TRBV3-1 (or the pseudogene TRBV3-2) to TRBJ2-7; 7 bases line up with TRBD1. This CDR3 region has 14 residues. CDR1 is LGHDT, CDR2 YNNKEL, per germline (reference sequence). Trimming took 4 bases from V and 3 from J; bases not matched to a gene: 6. Here the CDR3 reads CASSPIGGRYEQYF. The CDR3 region has the DNA TGTGCCAGCAGCCCCATAGGGGGCCGCTACGAGCAGTACTTC.

V and J are TRBV5-4 and TRBJ2-1, with 7 bases that match TRBD1. This CDR3 is built from 13 residues. The trim removed 3 bases at V and 7 bases at J, leaving 4 bases unmatched. The germline V gene encodes CDR1 SGHNT and CDR2 YYREEE (reference sequence). Written as DNA, the CDR3 is TGTGCCAGCAGCTCACAGGGGATGAATGAGCAGTTCTTC. Translation: CASSSQGMNEQFF.

The rearrangement joins TRBV6-5 to TRBJ2-5, with a weak D call TRBD1 (6 bases). Per germline, CDR1 MNHEY and CDR2 SVGAGI. This CDR3 has 14 residues. V was clipped by 2 bases and J by 5 bases, with 12 bases between them. The CDR3 region is CASSYTRTGETQYF. CDR3 bases: TGTGCCAGCAGTTACACCAGAACAGGGGAGACCCAGTACTTC.

J is TRBJ1-1 and V is TRBV6-1; D not resolved. This CDR3 region has 15 residues. Trimming left V 1 base short and J 0 bases short, with 9 bases between. Germline V gene lookup returns CDR1 MNHNS and CDR2 SASEGT. The CDR3 is CASSEDLAVNTEAFF. The CDR3 nucleotides are TGTGCCAGCAGTGAAGACTTAGCGGTGAACACTGAAGCTTTCTTT.

About this clone: This same CDR3 is encoded by further DNA sequences in the sample. The CDR3 sequence: CASSFGGETQYF. The CDR3, as DNA: TGTGCCAGCAGTTTCGGGGGAGAGACCCAGTACTTC. The chain recombines TRBV28 with TRBJ2-5, with TRBD2 as a possible D gene (6 bases). Deletions cut 3 bases from V and 4 bases from J, with 6 bases between. The CDR3 extends over 12 amino acids. Germline V gene lookup returns CDR1 MDHEN and CDR2 SYDVKM. The whole variable domain, filled in from reference TRBV28 and TRBJ2-5, reads DVKVTQSSRYLVKRTGEKVFLECVQDMDHENMFWYRQDPGLGLRLIYFSYDVKMKEKGDIPEGYSVSREKKERFSLILESASTNQTSMYLCASSFGGETQYFGPGTRLLVL.

The chain couples TRBV24-1 to TRBJ1-1; D is undetermined. Per germline, CDR1 KGHDR and CDR2 SFDVKD. V was cut by 4 bases and J by 0 bases, with 8 bases left in between. The CDR3 has 14 residues. Written as DNA, the CDR3 is TGTGCCACCAGTGACCCTAGTATGAACACTGAAGCTTTCTTT. It encodes CATSDPSMNTEAFF.

As DNA, the CDR3 is TGTGCCAGCAGCCCCTCCTTTTTGAATGAGCAGTTCTTC. Translation gives CASSPSFLNEQFF. The V gene is TRBV5-4, the J gene TRBJ2-1; unclear D gene. The CDR3 has 13 residues. V dropped 4 bases and J dropped 7 bases, with 12 bases sitting between them. CDR1 and CDR2 (germline): SGHNT, YYREEE (reference sequence). The whole variable domain, remainder taken from reference TRBV5-4 and TRBJ2-1, is ETGVTQSPTHLIKTRGQQVTLRCSSQSGHNTVSWYQQALGQGPQFIFQYYREEENGRGNFPPRFSGLQFPNYSSELNVNALELDDSALYLCASSPSFLNEQFFGPGTRLTVL.

This chain connects TRBV5-6 to TRBJ1-2, with D perhaps matching TRBD1 (5 bases). With 2 bases removed from V and 0 bases from J, the gap between germline ends came to 8 bases. In germline, CDR1 is SGHDT, CDR2 YYEEEE. The CDR3 is made up of 14 amino acids. CDR3 sequence (DNA): TGTGCCAGCAGCTTCGCAGGGCCTAACTATGGCTACACCTTC. Protein: CASSFAGPNYGYTF.

This sequence joins TRBV15 and TRBJ2-5; 7 bases match TRBD2. Trimming took 3 bases from V and 5 from J; bases not matched to a gene: 12. Germline V lookup: CDR1 LNHNV, CDR2 YYDKDF (reference sequence). The CDR3 spans 16 residues. The CDR3: CATSRSFSWREETQYF. The DNA for the CDR3 is TGTGCCACCAGCAGGTCCTTTTCGTGGCGGGAGGAGACCCAGTACTTC. Based on the CDR3 plus reference TRBV15 and TRBJ2-5, the full variable domain is DAMVIQNPRYQVTQFGKPVTLSCSQTLNHNVMYWYQQKSSQAPKLLFHYYDKDFNNEADTPDNFQSRRPNTSFCFLDIRSPGLGDTAMYLCATSRSFSWREETQYFGPGTRLLVL.

The chain has TRBV12-3 or TRBV12-4 and TRBJ1-4; 7 positions agree with TRBD1. The CDR3 is 13 residues long. V lost 6 bases to trimming and J lost 5 bases; unmatched junction nucleotides: 3. The CDR3 loop reads CASSVDRNEKLFF. The CDR3, as DNA: TGTGCCAGCAGCGTGGACAGGAATGAAAAACTGTTTTTT.

This chain joins TRBV29-1 and TRBJ1-1; 7 bases are a match to TRBD1. The CDR3 is made up of 14 amino acids. The V gene's germline CDR1 is SQVTM and CDR2 ANQGSEA. V lost 0 bases and J lost 5; bases outside the gene matches: 6. The CDR3 nucleotides are TGCAGCGTTGAAGATAAGGGGGCGCGGACTGAAGCTTTCTTT. Translated: CSVEDKGARTEAFF.

The gene calls are TRBV4-3 and TRBJ2-3, with D possibly TRBD1 on 5 matching bases. Germline CDR1 and CDR2: LGHNA and YSLEER. There are 16 residues in the CDR3. V lost 3 bases and J lost 6, with 19 bases in between. The DNA of the CDR3 is TGCGCCAGCAGCCAGGGTACAGGCTCTCCCTGGGATACGCAGTATTTT. It encodes CASSQGTGSPWDTQYF.